This is a list of T cell receptor beta chains from one sample in a study of OX40 agonist ivuxolimab in advanced cancers. Method: immunoSEQ multiplex PCR; TCRdb's copy keeps in-frame clones and lacks some. Among 60,000 to 65,000 clones, around 90% were seen once, and the ten largest hold roughly 25%. The sequencing here drew on CD4+ or CD8+ T cells sorted from blood, taken in a trial of the OX40 agonist ivuxolimab. These receptors came from an adult with an advanced solid tumor such as melanoma, head and neck, liver or kidney cancer. Each CDR3 is given with its conserved first and last residue. D genes are given only for firm matches. For some rows the clone size is stated as once, few or many, or as a class when expanded; others skip it.

abundance,d_gene,v_gene,j_gene,CDR3nt,CDR3aa
-,TRBD1,TRBV28,TRBJ2-7,TGTGCCAGCAGACTTAGACAGGGGGCTGCCTACGAGCAGTACTTC,CASRLRQGAAYEQYF
-,TRBD2,TRBV13,TRBJ2-7,TGTGCCAGCAGCCGCGGACTAGCGGGAGAGCAGTACTTC,CASSRGLAGEQYF
-,-,TRBV30,TRBJ2-7,TGTGCCTGGAGTGTACTCCATTTCCCCCTGAAGACGGGAGCGGGCCACGCCTACGAGCAGTACTTC,CAWSVLHFPLKTGAGHAYEQYF
few,TRBD2,TRBV7-6,TRBJ2-2,TGTGCCAGCAGCTTAGACGGGCGGGAGGCGAGGGAGCTGTTTTTT,CASSLDGREARELFF
-,TRBD1,TRBV19,TRBJ2-7,TGTGCCAGTAGGGCTTCGGCAGGGGGCGTCTACGAGCAGTACTTC,CASRASAGGVYEQYF
once,-,TRBV7-6,TRBJ2-2,TGTGCCAGCAGCCGGACGGACACCGGGGAGCTGTTTTTT,CASSRTDTGELFF
once,-,TRBV27,TRBJ1-1,TGTGCCAGCAGTGCCTTCTTAGGAGGCACTGAAGCTTTCTTT,CASSAFLGGTEAFF
-,-,TRBV2,TRBJ2-3,TGTGCCAGCGGATACCAAACAGATACGCAGTATTTT,CASGYQTDTQYF
-,-,TRBV13,TRBJ2-7,TGTGCCAGCAGAATAGGACCCCTCGAGCAGTACTTC,CASRIGPLEQYF
-,TRBD2,TRBV7-7,TRBJ2-1,TGTGCTAGCAGCCGCGGGGTAGCGGGAGTCAATGAGCAGTTCTTC,CASSRGVAGVNEQFF
-,TRBD2,TRBV28,TRBJ2-1,TGTGCCAGCAGAATAGCGGGAGCTTATGAGCAGTTCTTC,CASRIAGAYEQFF
-,-,TRBV6-1,TRBJ1-1,TGTGCCAGCAGTGAACAGAGGAACACTGAAGCTTTCTTT,CASSEQRNTEAFF
-,TRBD2,TRBV7-2,TRBJ2-3,TGTGCCAGCAGCTTAGTTAGCGGGGCAGATACGCAGTATTTT,CASSLVSGADTQYF
once,-,TRBV4-1,TRBJ1-1,TGCGCCAGCAGCCATTTGGGGACCTCCACTGAAGCTTTCTTT,CASSHLGTSTEAFF
-,-,TRBV11-3,TRBJ2-1,TGTGCCAGCAGCTTCCGGGCGGCAGGATCCTACAATGAGCAGTTCTTC,CASSFRAAGSYNEQFF
-,-,TRBV11-2,TRBJ2-6,TGTGCCAGCAGCGCTCCGACGTCCAACGTCCTGACTTTC,CASSAPTSNVLTF
-,TRBD2,TRBV10-2,TRBJ2-2,TGCGCCAGCAGTGAGTCCAGCCTAGCGGGAACCGGGGAGCTGTTTTTT,CASSESSLAGTGELFF
-,-,TRBV6-6,TRBJ1-1,TGTGCCAGCAGTTACGCAGAAAACACTGAAGCTTTCTTT,CASSYAENTEAFF
-,TRBD2,TRBV19,TRBJ2-7,TGTGCCAGTAGCCCCGGCGGGAGGGGCTCCTACGAGCAGTACTTC,CASSPGGRGSYEQYF
-,-,TRBV27,TRBJ2-7,TGTGCCAGCAGTTTAAGGGCGGGCCCTGCCTACGAGCAGTACTTC,CASSLRAGPAYEQYF
-,-,TRBV29-1,TRBJ1-1,TGCAGCGTTGAAGATGAGGTGAACACTGAAGCTTTCTTT,CSVEDEVNTEAFF
-,TRBD2,TRBV27,TRBJ2-7,TGTGCCAGCGGGAGCGGGAGTTCCTACGAGCAGTACTTC,CASGSGSSYEQYF
-,-,TRBV19,TRBJ2-1,TGTGCCAGTAGTATAGTCCCCTCTAATGAGCAGTTCTTC,CASSIVPSNEQFF
once,TRBD1,TRBV27,TRBJ2-7,TGTGCCAGCAGATCGGGACAGGGAACCTACGAGCAGTACTTC,CASRSGQGTYEQYF
-,-,TRBV29-1,TRBJ2-5,TGCAGCGTGGGAGTCGAGACCCAGTACTTC,CSVGVETQYF
-,-,TRBV27,TRBJ1-1,TGTGCCAGCAGTTTTTACGGGATTTCAATGAACACTGAAGCTTTCTTT,CASSFYGISMNTEAFF
-,TRBD1,TRBV7-2,TRBJ2-7,TGTGCCAGCAGCCAGGGGGCAGGGAAGTACGAGCAGTACTTC,CASSQGAGKYEQYF
-,TRBD2,TRBV30,TRBJ2-4,TGTGCCTGGAGCCAGCTAGCGGGACAAAACATTCAGTACTTC,CAWSQLAGQNIQYF
-,-,TRBV28,TRBJ2-5,TGTGCCAGCAGTTTAGAAGAGACCCAGTACTTC,CASSLEETQYF
-,TRBD2,TRBV27,TRBJ2-1,TGTGCCAGCAGCCCCGCGGCGGCCTGGGGGGAGGGCGATTACGATGAGCAGTTCTTC,CASSPAAAWGEGDYDEQFF
-,TRBD2,TRBV29-1,TRBJ2-7,TGCAGCGTTGGACTAGCGGGAGGGCCGTTAAACGAGCAGTACTTC,CSVGLAGGPLNEQYF
once,-,TRBV19,TRBJ1-5,TGTGCCAGTAGTATAGATGGGGCGGGGCATCAGCCCCAGCATTTT,CASSIDGAGHQPQHF
-,TRBD1,TRBV19,TRBJ1-5,TGTGCCAGTAGTTTATCTTGGACAGGGGGTTCCGATCAGCCCCAGCATTTT,CASSLSWTGGSDQPQHF
-,-,TRBV5-6,TRBJ1-5,TGTGCCAGCAAGGTAGAGACGGCCCAGGGTCAGCCCCAGCATTTT,CASKVETAQGQPQHF
-,-,TRBV19,TRBJ2-7,TGTGCCAGTAGTATATCCCAGGAATACTACGAGCAGTACTTC,CASSISQEYYEQYF
-,TRBD2,TRBV5-1,TRBJ2-7,TGCGCCAGCAGCCCATCTAGCGGGGGTTACGAGCAGTACTTC,CASSPSSGGYEQYF
-,-,TRBV11-2,TRBJ2-7,TGTGCCAGCAGCCTCGGGGGGCCCGCCTACGAGCAGTACTTC,CASSLGGPAYEQYF
-,TRBD1,TRBV5-6,TRBJ2-7,TGTGCCAGCAGCGGGGGGACAGGGCCCTCCTACGAGCAGTACTTC,CASSGGTGPSYEQYF
-,TRBD1,TRBV11-3,TRBJ2-7,TGTGCCAGCAGCCCCGGTGACAGGGTATCCTACGAGCAGTACTTC,CASSPGDRVSYEQYF
-,-,TRBV7-2,TRBJ1-2,TGTGCCAGCAGCTTAAGGCCGAATTCCAACTATGGCTACACCTTC,CASSLRPNSNYGYTF
-,TRBD2,TRBV27,TRBJ2-7,TGTGCCAGCAGGTTACTAGCGGGCTCAATATACGAGCAGTACTTC,CASRLLAGSIYEQYF
once,-,TRBV7-9,TRBJ2-7,TGTGCCAGCAGCCCAGTCGGAGCGCTCTCCTACGAGCAGTACTTC,CASSPVGALSYEQYF
-,-,TRBV19,TRBJ2-2,TGTGCCAGTAGTACAATGGGGACCGGGGAGCTGTTTTTT,CASSTMGTGELFF
-,TRBD1,TRBV28,TRBJ2-7,TGTGCCAGCGGAGAACAGGGGGCGCACGAGCAGTACTTC,CASGEQGAHEQYF
-,-,TRBV30,TRBJ2-3,TGTGCCTGGATGGGGACAGATACGCAGTATTTT,CAWMGTDTQYF
-,-,TRBV27,TRBJ1-5,TGTGCCAGCAGTTCCAACACCAGGGGTGGCAATCAGCCCCAGCATTTT,CASSSNTRGGNQPQHF
-,-,TRBV2,TRBJ1-1,TGTGCCAGCAGTGAAAGTGGACAGTTTTCTGATTTTCTTTTGAACGGAGCTTTCTTT,CASSESGQFSDFLLNGAFF
-,-,TRBV28,TRBJ2-7,TGTGCCAGCAGTGGGGTCAGAAACGAGCAGTACTTC,CASSGVRNEQYF
-,-,TRBV28,TRBJ2-5,TGTGCCAGCAGTCCGACAGGCTACGAAGAGACCCAGTACTTC,CASSPTGYEETQYF
-,TRBD2,TRBV27,TRBJ2-7,TGTGCCAGCAGTTTAAGCGGGAGGGTCCACGAGCAGTACTTC,CASSLSGRVHEQYF
once,TRBD2,TRBV19,TRBJ2-2,TGTGCCAGTTCTAGCGGGAGCAACACCGGGGAGCTGTTTTTT,CASSSGSNTGELFF
-,-,TRBV7-2,TRBJ2-7,TGTGCCAGCAGCTTAGTAGCAGGGGCCCCATACGAGCAGTACTTC,CASSLVAGAPYEQYF
few,-,TRBV11-3,TRBJ2-1,TGTGCCAGCAGCTTCGATGGACTCCTGTTCTTC,CASSFDGLLFF